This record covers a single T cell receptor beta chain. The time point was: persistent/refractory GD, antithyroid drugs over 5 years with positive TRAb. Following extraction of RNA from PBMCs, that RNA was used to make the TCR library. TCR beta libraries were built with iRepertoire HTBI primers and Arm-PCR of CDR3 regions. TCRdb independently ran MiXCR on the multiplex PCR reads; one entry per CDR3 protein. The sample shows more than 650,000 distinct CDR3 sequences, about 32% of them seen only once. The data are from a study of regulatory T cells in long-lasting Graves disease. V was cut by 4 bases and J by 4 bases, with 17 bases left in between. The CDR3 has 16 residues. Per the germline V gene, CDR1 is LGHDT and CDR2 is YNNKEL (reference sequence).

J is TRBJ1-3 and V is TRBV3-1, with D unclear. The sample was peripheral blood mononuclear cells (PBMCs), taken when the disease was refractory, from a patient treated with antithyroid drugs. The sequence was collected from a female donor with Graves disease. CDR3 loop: CASSPTKQLQGNTIYF. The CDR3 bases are TGTGCCAGCAGCCCCACTAAACAACTACAGGGAAACACCATATATTTT. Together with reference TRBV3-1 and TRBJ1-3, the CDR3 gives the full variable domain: DTAVSQTPKYLVTQMGNDKSIKCEQNLGHDTMYWYKQDSKKFLKIMFSYNNKELIINETVPNRFSPKSPDKAHLNLHINSLELGDSAVYFCASSPTKQLQGNTIYFGEGSWLTVV.